This T cell receptor (beta chain) was recovered during a study of cytomegalovirus exposure and HLA in healthy donors. Germline V gene data show CDR1 as MDHEN and CDR2 as SYDVKM. CDR3 length equals 12 residues. V lost 3 bases and J lost 5, with 7 bases in between. Primers included in the PCR were 60 Vbeta and 13 Jbeta primers. Using immunoSEQ multiplex PCR, the repertoire was profiled, and TCRdb retains in-frame clones only, with some absent. The data show over 150,000 clones, about 80% seen once. The donors comprised healthy bone marrow donors. There were likely unrecorded immune exposures, though donors were nominally healthy when sampled.

This sequence originates from a woman in her 30s in good health and CMV-seronegative. The specimen sequenced was PBMCs. The rearrangement uses TRBV28 and TRBJ2-5, with D unresolved. The CDR3 reads CASSFVFETQYF. As DNA, the CDR3 is TGTGCCAGCAGTTTCGTATTTGAGACCCAGTACTTC.